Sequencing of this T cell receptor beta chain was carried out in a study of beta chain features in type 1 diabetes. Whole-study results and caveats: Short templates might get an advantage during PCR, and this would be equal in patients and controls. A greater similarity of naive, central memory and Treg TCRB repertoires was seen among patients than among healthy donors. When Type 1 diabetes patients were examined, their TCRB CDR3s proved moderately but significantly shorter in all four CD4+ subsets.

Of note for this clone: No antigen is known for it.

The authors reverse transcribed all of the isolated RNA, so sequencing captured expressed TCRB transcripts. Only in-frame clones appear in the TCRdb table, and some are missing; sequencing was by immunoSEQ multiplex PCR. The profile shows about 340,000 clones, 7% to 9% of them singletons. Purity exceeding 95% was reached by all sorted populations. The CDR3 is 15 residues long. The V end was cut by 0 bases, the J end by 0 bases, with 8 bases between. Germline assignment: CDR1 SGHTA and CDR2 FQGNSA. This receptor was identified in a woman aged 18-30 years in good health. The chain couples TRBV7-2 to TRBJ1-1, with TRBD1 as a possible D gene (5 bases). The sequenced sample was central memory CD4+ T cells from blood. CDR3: CASSLASGMNTEAFF. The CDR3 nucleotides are TGTGCCAGCAGCTTAGCGTCAGGGATGAACACTGAAGCTTTCTTT.